What follows are 17 T cell receptor beta chains derived from one specimen sequenced in a study of T cells expressing NK-cell markers (TCRdb year 2020). The receptor library was made with 5' RACE. Sequenced on an Illumina HiSeq 2000. After TCRdb reprocessed the reads, each CDR3 protein sequence was kept as one row, without DNA. The sample has roughly 280,000 distinct CDR3 sequences on record. The leading ten clones occupy approximately 0.42% of the sample. The specimen was blood T cells: a sorted CD56 or NKG2C T cell subset, CD4+ or CD8+ T cells, or bulk PBMC T cells (not recorded which). Every receptor here comes from a man between 18 and 35 years old in good health. Donor details come from another sample of the same person, matched by shared clones.

This chain links TRBV12-3 or TRBV12-4 with TRBJ2-7. The CDR3 consists of 12 residues. CDR3 sequence: CASKSDSYEQYF.

The chain uses TRBV6-1 and TRBJ2-1; TCRdb's D call, TRBD2, is unchecked because there is no DNA. This CDR3 has 17 residues. The germline V gene has CDR1 MNHNS and CDR2 SASEGT. The CDR3 spells CASSEVTGTSGNNEQFF.

The chain links TRBV4-2 to TRBJ2-1; the D call from TCRdb, TRBD2, cannot be confirmed without DNA. The CDR3 contains 15 residues. CDR1 is LGHNA and CDR2 is YNFKEQ in the germline V gene. The CDR3 sequence is CASSQDIRGGPMGFF.

The V and J genes are TRBV10-3 and TRBJ1-2; with no DNA, the TCRdb D assignment of TRBD1 cannot be verified. There are 12 residues in the CDR3. From germline, CDR1 is ENHRY and CDR2 SYGVKD. CDR3: CAITPGEYGYTF.

The V call is TRBV29-1, the J call TRBJ2-1; TCRdb indicates TRBD2, and absent DNA this call remains unverified. The CDR3 has 14 residues. Germline values: CDR1 SQVTM, CDR2 ANQGSEA. The CDR3 protein is CSVGFRLAMGEQFF.

The gene calls are TRBV24-1 and TRBJ2-3; absent DNA, TCRdb's TRBD2 call cannot be checked. The CDR3 extends over 17 amino acids. The germline CDR1 and CDR2 sequences are KGHDR and SFDVKD. CDR3 loop: CATSPPPFGLARDTQYF.

V gene TRBV5-1 combines with J gene TRBJ2-3; TCRdb reports TRBD2, a call that lacks DNA to check it against. The CDR3 covers 14 residues. Germline CDR1 and CDR2: SGHRS and YFSETQ. This CDR3 reads CAGKPGLETDTQYF.

J is TRBJ2-5 and V is TRBV7-9; as DNA is missing, the TRBD1 call by TCRdb cannot be tested. The CDR3 is 15 amino acids. Looked up from germline, CDR1 is SEHNR and CDR2 is FQNEAQ (reference sequence). CDR3 sequence reads: CASSLRSGQQETQYF.

The J gene is TRBJ2-3, the V gene TRBV5-6. Germline V gene lookup returns CDR1 SGHDT and CDR2 YYEEEE. The length of the CDR3 is 12 residues. The CDR3 region is CASSFAARTQYF.

CDR3 amino acids: CASSSRGRRDTQYF. The chain is built from TRBV7-2 and TRBJ2-3; TCRdb names TRBD1, which stays unverified in the absence of DNA. This CDR3 region has 14 residues. Looked up from germline, CDR1 is SGHTA and CDR2 is FQGNSA.

V gene TRBV12-3 or TRBV12-4 combines with J gene TRBJ2-5. The CDR3 has 14 amino acids. This CDR3 reads CASSFKASAETQYF.

The chain has TRBV20-1 and TRBJ2-3; TCRdb indicates TRBD2, and absent DNA this call remains unverified. The CDR3 has 17 amino acids. CDR1 DFQATT and CDR2 SNEGSKA come from the germline V gene (reference sequence). The CDR3 sequence is CSARDNSGGGNTDTQYF.

V is TRBV24-1 and J is TRBJ2-1; TCRdb designates TRBD2, a call that cannot be tested without DNA. This CDR3 region has 20 residues. Germline CDR1 and CDR2: KGHDR and SFDVKD. CDR3 sequence reads: CATSDPDGTSGSLLRGEQFF.

The rearrangement joins TRBV4-2 to TRBJ1-6. The CDR3 extends over 15 amino acids. Looked up from germline, CDR1 is LGHNA and CDR2 is YNFKEQ. CDR3 loop: CASSQERGADSPLHF.

The chain employs TRBV6-5 and TRBJ1-3; the TCRdb call, TRBD1, lacks DNA for checking. The CDR3 extends over 16 amino acids. Germline V gives CDR1 MNHEY, CDR2 SVGAGI. The CDR3: CASSFGDPFSGNTIYF.

V is TRBV19 and J is TRBJ2-2; the D call from TCRdb, TRBD2, cannot be confirmed without DNA. This CDR3 has 16 amino acids. Germline-derived CDR1 and CDR2 are LNHDA and SQIVND (reference sequence). This chain's CDR3 is CATEGRRISNTGELFF. Full variable domain (outside the CDR3, taken from reference TRBV19 and TRBJ2-2): DGGITQSPKYLFRKEGQNVTLSCEQNLNHDAMYWYRQDPGQGLRLIYYSQIVNDFQKGDIAEGYSVSREKKESFPLTVTSAQKNPTAFYLCATEGRRISNTGELFFGEGSRLTVL.

The CDR3 sequence: CASSTQLSGEQYF. The V gene is TRBV7-2, the J gene TRBJ2-7; there is no DNA to check the TCRdb D call of TRBD2. CDR3 length equals 13 residues. The germline V gene has CDR1 SGHTA and CDR2 FQGNSA.